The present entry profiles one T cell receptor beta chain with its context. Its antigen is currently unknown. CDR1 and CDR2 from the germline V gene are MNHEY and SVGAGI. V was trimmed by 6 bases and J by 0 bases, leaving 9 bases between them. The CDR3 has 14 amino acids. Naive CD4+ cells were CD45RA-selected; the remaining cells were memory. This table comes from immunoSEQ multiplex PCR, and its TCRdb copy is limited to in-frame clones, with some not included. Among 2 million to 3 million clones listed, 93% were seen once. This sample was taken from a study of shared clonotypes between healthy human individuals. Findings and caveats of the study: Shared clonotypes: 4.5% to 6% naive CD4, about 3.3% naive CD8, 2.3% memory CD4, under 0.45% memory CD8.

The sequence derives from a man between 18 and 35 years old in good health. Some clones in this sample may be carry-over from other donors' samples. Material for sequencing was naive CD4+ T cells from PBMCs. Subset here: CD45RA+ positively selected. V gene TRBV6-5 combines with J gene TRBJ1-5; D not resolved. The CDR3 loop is CASRRRNSNQPQHF. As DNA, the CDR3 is TGTGCCAGCAGGCGCCGTAATAGCAATCAGCCCCAGCATTTT.